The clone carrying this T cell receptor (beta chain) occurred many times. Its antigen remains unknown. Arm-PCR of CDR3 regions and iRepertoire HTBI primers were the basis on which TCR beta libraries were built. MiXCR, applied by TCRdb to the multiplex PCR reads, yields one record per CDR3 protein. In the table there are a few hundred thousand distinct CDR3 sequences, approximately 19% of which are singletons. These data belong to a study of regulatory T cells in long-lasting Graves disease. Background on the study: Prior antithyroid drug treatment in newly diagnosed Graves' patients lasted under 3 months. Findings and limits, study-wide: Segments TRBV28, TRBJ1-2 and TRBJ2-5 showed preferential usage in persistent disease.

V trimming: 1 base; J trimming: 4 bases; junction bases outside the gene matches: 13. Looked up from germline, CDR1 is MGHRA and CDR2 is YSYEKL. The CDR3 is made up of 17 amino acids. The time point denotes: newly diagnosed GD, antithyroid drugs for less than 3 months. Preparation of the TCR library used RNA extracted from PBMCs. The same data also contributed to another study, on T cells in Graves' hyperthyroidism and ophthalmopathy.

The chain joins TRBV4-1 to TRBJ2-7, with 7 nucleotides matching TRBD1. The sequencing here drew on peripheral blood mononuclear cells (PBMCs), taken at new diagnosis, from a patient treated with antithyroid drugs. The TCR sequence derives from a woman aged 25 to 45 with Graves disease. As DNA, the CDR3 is TGCGCCAGCAGCCAAGGGGGGACAGTGAAAGACTTTTACGAGCAGTACTTC. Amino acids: CASSQGGTVKDFYEQYF.